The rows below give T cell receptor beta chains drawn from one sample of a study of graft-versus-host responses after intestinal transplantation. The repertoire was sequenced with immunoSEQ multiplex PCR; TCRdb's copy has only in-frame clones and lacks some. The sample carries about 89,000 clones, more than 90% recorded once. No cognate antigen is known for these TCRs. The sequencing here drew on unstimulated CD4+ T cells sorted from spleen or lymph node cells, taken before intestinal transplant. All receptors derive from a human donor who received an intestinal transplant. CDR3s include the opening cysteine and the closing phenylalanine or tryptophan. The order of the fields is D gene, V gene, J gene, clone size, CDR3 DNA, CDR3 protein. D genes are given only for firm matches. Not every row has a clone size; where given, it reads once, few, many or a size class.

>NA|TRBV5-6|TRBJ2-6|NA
TGTGCCAGCAGCTTGGGGGGCCCTGGGGCCAACGTCCTGACTTTC
CASSLGGPGANVLTF
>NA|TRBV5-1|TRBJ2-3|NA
TGCGCCAGCAGCCCCCGACAGGTTTCAGATACGCAGTATTTT
CASSPRQVSDTQYF
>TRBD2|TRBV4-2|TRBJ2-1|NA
TGTGCCAGCAGCCAAACTAGCGGGGGATCCTACAATGAGCAGTTCTTC
CASSQTSGGSYNEQFF
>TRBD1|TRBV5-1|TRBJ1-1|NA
TGCGCCAGCAGCCTAAGACAGGGAAGCACTGAAGCTTTCTTT
CASSLRQGSTEAFF
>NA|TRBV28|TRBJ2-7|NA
TGTGCCAGCGGATCCTACGAGCAGTACTTC
CASGSYEQYF
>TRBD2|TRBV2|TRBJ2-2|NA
TGTGCAACATTAACTAGCGGCGAAAACACCGGGGAGCTGTTTTTT
CATLTSGENTGELFF
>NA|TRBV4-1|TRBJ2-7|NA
TGCGCCAGCAGCCGAAGCCGGGACCCGGGAGACCCCTACGAGCAGTACTTC
CASSRSRDPGDPYEQYF
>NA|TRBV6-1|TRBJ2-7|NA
TGTGCCAGCAGTCGAAACATCCAGGGCGACGAGCAGTACTTC
CASSRNIQGDEQYF
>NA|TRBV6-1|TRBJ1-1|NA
TGTGCCAGCAGATCCGGGACCAACACTGAAGCTTTCTTT
CASRSGTNTEAFF
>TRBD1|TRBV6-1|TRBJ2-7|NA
TGTGCCAGCAGTAGACAGGGGGCGCGGGACGAGCAGTACTTC
CASSRQGARDEQYF
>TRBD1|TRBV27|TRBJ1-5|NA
TGTGCCAGCAGTCGACAGGGGGGAAATAAGCAGCCCCAGCATTTT
CASSRQGGNKQPQHF
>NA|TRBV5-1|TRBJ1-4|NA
TGCGCCAGCAGCTTGGCGGCCCAGGCGGCGGAAAAACTGTTTTTT
CASSLAAQAAEKLFF
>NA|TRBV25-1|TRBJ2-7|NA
TGTGCCAGCAGTGGAACAGGGCAAACCTACGAGCAGTACTTC
CASSGTGQTYEQYF
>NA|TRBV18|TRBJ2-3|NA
TGTGCCAGCTCACCATTCGTCCAGGGTACTACAGATACGCAGTATTTT
CASSPFVQGTTDTQYF
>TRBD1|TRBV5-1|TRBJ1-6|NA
TGCGCCAGCAGCCCGGGACAGGCTAGCTCCTATAATTCACCCCTCCACTTT
CASSPGQASSYNSPLHF
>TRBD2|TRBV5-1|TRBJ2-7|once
TGCGCCAGCAGCTCCAGCGGGATGATGTACGAGCAGTACTTC
CASSSSGMMYEQYF
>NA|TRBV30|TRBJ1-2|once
TGTGCCTGGAGTGGGACGGGAGGCTACACCTTC
CAWSGTGGYTF
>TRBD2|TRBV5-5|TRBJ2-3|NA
TGTGCCAGCAGCTTTCGCGCGGGAGGGCCGGAAGATACGCAGTATTTT
CASSFRAGGPEDTQYF
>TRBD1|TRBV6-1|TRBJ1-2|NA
TGTGCCAGCAACCCCGGGTGGACAGGGGCCGCATCCGCCTTC
CASNPGWTGAASAF
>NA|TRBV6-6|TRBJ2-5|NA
TGTGCCAGCAGTTACCAGTACCAAGAGACCCAGTACTTC
CASSYQYQETQYF
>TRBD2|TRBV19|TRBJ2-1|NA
TGTGCCAGTAGTTTTAAGAGCGGGAGAAACATTTTTAACTCCTACAATGAGCAGTTCTTC
CASSFKSGRNIFNSYNEQFF
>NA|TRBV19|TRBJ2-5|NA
TGTGCCGCGGGAAAAGGATTGGGGCCACAAGAGACCCAGTACTTC
CAAGKGLGPQETQYF
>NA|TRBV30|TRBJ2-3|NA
TGTGCCTGGAGTGCCGGGACACTGGCGCAGTATTTT
CAWSAGTLAQYF
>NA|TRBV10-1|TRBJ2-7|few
TGCGCCAGCAGTGATGGCTACGAGCAGTACTTC
CASSDGYEQYF
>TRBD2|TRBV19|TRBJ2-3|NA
TGTGCCAGTGGGACTAGCGGGAGCACAGATACGCAGTATTTT
CASGTSGSTDTQYF
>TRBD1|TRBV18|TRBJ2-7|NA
TGTGCCAGCTCACCGACCCGGGGGACAGGGGAAACCTACGAGCAGTACTTC
CASSPTRGTGETYEQYF
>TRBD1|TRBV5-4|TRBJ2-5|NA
TGTGCCAGCAGCTTGGCAGGGGGCGCGCGGGAGACCCAGTACTTC
CASSLAGGARETQYF
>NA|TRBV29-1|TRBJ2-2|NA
TGCAGCGTTCCTGGGAAGAACACCGGGGAGCTGTTTTTT
CSVPGKNTGELFF
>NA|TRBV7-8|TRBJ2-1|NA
TGTGCCAGCAGCTCCTTACCCCGGGATGAGCAGTTCTTC
CASSSLPRDEQFF
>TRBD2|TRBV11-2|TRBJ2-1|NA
TGTGCCAGCAGTCCCCGACTAGCGGGAGGGTACAATGAGCAGTTCTTC
CASSPRLAGGYNEQFF
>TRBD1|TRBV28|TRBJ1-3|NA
TGTGCCAGCAGTACCGTGGGGACAGGGAGTATTTCTGGAAACACCATATATTTT
CASSTVGTGSISGNTIYF
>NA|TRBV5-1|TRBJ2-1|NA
TGCGCCAGCAGCTTGGCCGGCGGCTACTCCTACAATGAGCAGTTCTTC
CASSLAGGYSYNEQFF
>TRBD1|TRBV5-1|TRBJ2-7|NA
TGCGCCAGCAGCCCGGGGGACAGGCTAGACTCCTACGAGCAGTACTTC
CASSPGDRLDSYEQYF
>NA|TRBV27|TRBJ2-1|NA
TGTGCCAGCAGTCCTTATACAGGGATTGGTACCAATGAGCAGTTCTTC
CASSPYTGIGTNEQFF
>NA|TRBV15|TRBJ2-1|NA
TGTGCCACCAGCAGAGTTTTCAGGTTTAGCGTTGAGCAGTTCTTC
CATSRVFRFSVEQFF
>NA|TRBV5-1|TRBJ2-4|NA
TGCGCCAGCAGCTTGGACAGGAGGCTGGAGAACGACATTCAGTACTTC
CASSLDRRLENDIQYF
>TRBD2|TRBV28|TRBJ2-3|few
TGTGCCAGCAGTGTTATTACTAGCGGGGGCACAGATACGCAGTATTTT
CASSVITSGGTDTQYF
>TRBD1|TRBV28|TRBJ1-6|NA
TGTGCCAGCAGCCTGGGGACAGGGCCCAATTCACCCCTCCACTTT
CASSLGTGPNSPLHF
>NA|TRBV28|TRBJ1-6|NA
TGTGCCAGCAGTCCCTCGGATTCACCCCTCCACTTT
CASSPSDSPLHF
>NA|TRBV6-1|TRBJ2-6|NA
TGTGCCAGCAGTGAGCCGAGAGGGGCCAACGTCCTGACTTTC
CASSEPRGANVLTF
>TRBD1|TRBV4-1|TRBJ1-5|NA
TGCGCCAGCAGCCAAGACGGACAGGGGGATCAGCCCCAGCATTTT
CASSQDGQGDQPQHF
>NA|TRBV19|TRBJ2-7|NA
TGTGCCAGTAGGCCCTTAGCGAGCAGCTCCTACGAGCAGTACTTC
CASRPLASSSYEQYF
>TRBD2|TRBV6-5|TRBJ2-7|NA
TGTGCCAGCACGGTGACTAGCTTATATTTCTACGAGCAGTACTTC
CASTVTSLYFYEQYF
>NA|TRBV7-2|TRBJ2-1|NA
TGTGCCAGCAGCGGAAGGGGCCTCTACAATGAGCAGTTCTTC
CASSGRGLYNEQFF
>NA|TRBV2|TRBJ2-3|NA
TGTGCCAGCAGTGTTACTTCTGTTGCTAGCACAGATACGCAGTATTTT
CASSVTSVASTDTQYF
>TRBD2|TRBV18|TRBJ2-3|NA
TGTGCCAGCTCCCCAGATTCTTATGGACTAGGATTCGATACGCAGTATTTT
CASSPDSYGLGFDTQYF